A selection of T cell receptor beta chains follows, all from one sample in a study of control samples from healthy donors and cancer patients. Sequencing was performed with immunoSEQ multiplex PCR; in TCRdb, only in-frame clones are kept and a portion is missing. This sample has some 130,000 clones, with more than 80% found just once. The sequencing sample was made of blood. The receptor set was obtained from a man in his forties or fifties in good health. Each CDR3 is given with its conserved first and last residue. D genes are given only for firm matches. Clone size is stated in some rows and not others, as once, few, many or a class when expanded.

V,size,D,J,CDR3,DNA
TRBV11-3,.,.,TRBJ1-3,CASSSWMSTTSSGNTIYF,TGTGCCAGCAGCTCCTGGATGTCTACAACCTCCTCTGGAAACACCATATATTTT
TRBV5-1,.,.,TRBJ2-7,CASSILGASYEQYF,TGCGCCAGCAGCATTCTCGGGGCCTCCTACGAGCAGTACTTC
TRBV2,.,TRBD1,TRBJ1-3,CASRDRAGNTIYF,TGTGCCAGCAGGGACAGGGCTGGAAACACCATATATTTT
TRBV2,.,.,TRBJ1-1,CASTWGTGNTEAFF,TGTGCCAGCACTTGGGGGACGGGGAACACTGAAGCTTTCTTT
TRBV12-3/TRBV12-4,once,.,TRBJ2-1,CASRATGPEQFF,TGTGCCAGCAGAGCTACAGGGCCAGAGCAGTTCTTC
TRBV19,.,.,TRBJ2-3,CASRRRGSTDTQYF,TGTGCCAGTAGGAGAAGAGGGAGCACAGATACGCAGTATTTT
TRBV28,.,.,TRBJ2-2,CASSLGQHLLFF,TGTGCCAGCAGTTTAGGACAGCATCTGCTGTTTTTT
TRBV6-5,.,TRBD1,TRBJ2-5,CASTRGQGIQETQYF,TGTGCCAGCACTCGGGGACAGGGGATCCAAGAGACCCAGTACTTC
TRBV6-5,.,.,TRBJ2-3,CASTGDTQYF,TGTGCCAGCACAGGAGATACGCAGTATTTT
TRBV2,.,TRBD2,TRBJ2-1,CASSRGTITYNEQFF,TGTGCCAGCAGCAGAGGGACTATAACCTACAATGAGCAGTTCTTC
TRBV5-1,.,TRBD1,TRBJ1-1,CASSSAGQGNTEAFF,TGCGCCAGCAGCTCCGCGGGACAGGGGAACACTGAAGCTTTCTTT
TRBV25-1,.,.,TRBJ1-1,CASSGYNKNTEAFF,TGTGCCAGCAGTGGGTATAACAAGAACACTGAAGCTTTCTTT
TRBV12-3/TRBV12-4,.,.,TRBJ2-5,CASSTSSETQYF,TGTGCCAGCAGTACTAGCTCTGAGACCCAGTACTTC
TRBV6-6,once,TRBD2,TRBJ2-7,CASSRSGEGYEQYF,TGTGCCAGCAGTCGCAGCGGGGAGGGGTACGAGCAGTACTTC
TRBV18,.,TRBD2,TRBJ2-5,CASSPPREGTQYF,TGTGCCAGCTCACCACCTAGGGAGGGGACCCAGTACTTC
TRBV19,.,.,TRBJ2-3,CASRIHDDRTDTQYF,TGTGCCAGTAGGATTCACGACGACAGGACAGATACGCAGTATTTT
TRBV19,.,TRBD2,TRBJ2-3,CASSTRDRGLAGGPFFVADTQYF,TGTGCCAGTAGTACGAGGGACAGGGGACTAGCGGGGGGGCCTTTTTTTGTGGCAGATACGCAGTATTTT
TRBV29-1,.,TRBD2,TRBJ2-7,CSVTTGTSGGEQYF,TGCAGCGTGACCACCGGGACTAGCGGGGGCGAGCAGTACTTC
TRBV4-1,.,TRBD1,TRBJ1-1,CASSQAGQGLGTEAFF,TGCGCCAGCAGCCAAGCGGGACAGGGACTTGGCACTGAAGCTTTCTTT
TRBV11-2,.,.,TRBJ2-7,CASSPGGSNEQYF,TGTGCCAGCAGCCCGGGGGGCTCCAACGAGCAGTACTTC
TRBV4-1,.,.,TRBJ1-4,CASSSGTTGGKLFF,TGCGCCAGCAGCTCTGGGACTACGGGAGGGAAACTGTTTTTT
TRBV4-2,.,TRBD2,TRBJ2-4,CASSQDPRGVRNIQYF,TGTGCCAGCAGCCAAGATCCGCGGGGGGTAAGAAACATTCAGTACTTC
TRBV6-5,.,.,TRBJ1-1,CASSYSNGNTEAFF,TGTGCCAGCAGTTACTCAAACGGAAACACTGAAGCTTTCTTT
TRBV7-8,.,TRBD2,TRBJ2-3,CASSLAGGAGEDTQYF,TGTGCCAGCAGCTTAGCCGGGGGGGCGGGGGAAGATACGCAGTATTTT
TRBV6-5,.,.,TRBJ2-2,CASSYSGFWNTGELFF,TGTGCCAGCAGTTACTCGGGATTTTGGAACACCGGGGAGCTGTTTTTT
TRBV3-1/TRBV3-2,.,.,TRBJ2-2,CASSRFGELFF,TGTGCCAGCAGCCGGTTCGGGGAGCTGTTTTTT
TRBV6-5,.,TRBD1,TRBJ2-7,CASSYLVRGHSYEQYF,TGTGCCAGCAGTTACCTCGTCAGGGGGCATTCCTACGAGCAGTACTTC
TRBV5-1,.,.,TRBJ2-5,CASSLQPGSQETQYF,TGCGCCAGCAGCTTGCAACCGGGGAGCCAAGAGACCCAGTACTTC
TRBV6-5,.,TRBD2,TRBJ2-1,CASSATSGGAHEQFF,TGTGCCAGCAGCGCCACTAGCGGGGGGGCGCATGAGCAGTTCTTC
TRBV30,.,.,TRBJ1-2,CAWSMSTGTKVHGYTF,TGTGCCTGGAGTATGAGTACCGGGACAAAAGTCCATGGCTACACCTTC
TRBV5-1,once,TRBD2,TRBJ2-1,CASSWGLAGGDEQFF,TGCGCCAGCAGCTGGGGACTAGCGGGGGGAGATGAGCAGTTCTTC
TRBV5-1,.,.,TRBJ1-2,CASSLTQASDGGYTF,TGCGCCAGCAGCTTAACACAGGCGTCCGACGGTGGCTACACCTTC